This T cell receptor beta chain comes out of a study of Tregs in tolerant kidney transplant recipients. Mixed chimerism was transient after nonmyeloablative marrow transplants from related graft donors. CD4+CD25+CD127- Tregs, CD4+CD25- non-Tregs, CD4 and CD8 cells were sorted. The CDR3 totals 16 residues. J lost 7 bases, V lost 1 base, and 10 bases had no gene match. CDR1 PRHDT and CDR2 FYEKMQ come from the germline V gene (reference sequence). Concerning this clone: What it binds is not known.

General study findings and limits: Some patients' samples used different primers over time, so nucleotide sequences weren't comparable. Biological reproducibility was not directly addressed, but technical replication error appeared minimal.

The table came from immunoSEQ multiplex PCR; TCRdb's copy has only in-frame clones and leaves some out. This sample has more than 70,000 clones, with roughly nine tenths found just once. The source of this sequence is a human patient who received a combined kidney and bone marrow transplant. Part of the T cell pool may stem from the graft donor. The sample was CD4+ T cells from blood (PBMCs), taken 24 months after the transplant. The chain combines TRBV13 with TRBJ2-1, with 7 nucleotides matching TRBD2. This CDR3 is CASSLVRLALGNEQFF. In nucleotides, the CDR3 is TGTGCCAGCAGCTTAGTGAGACTAGCCCTGGGGAATGAGCAGTTCTTC. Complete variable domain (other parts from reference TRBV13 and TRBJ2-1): AAGVIQSPRHLIKEKRETATLKCYPIPRHDTVYWYQQGPGQDPQFLISFYEKMQSDKGSIPDRFSAQQFSDYHSELNMSSLELGDSALYFCASSLVRLALGNEQFFGPGTRLTVL.